This T cell receptor beta chain was identified during a study of blood T cell repertoires in COVID-19. On the study more broadly: Samples representing acute and convalescent COVID-19 were sourced from the United States, Italy and Spain.

Source study methods: How many nucleated cells were present was estimated from reference gene primer amplification. This table comes from immunoSEQ multiplex PCR, and its TCRdb copy is limited to in-frame clones, with some not included. Clone size and the V and J calls come from that table; the DNA yielded D and trimming. The data contain around 140,000 clones, roughly 89% of them seen just once; the ten biggest clones take up over 0.75%. Germline loops: CDR1 LGHDT, CDR2 YNNKEL (reference sequence). This CDR3 has 15 amino acids. V dropped 0 bases and J dropped 1 base, with 8 bases sitting between them.

The sequencing input was peripheral blood. V gene TRBV3-1 (or the pseudogene TRBV3-2) combines with J gene TRBJ2-3; no reliable D call. This clonotype originated in a woman in her fifties or sixties with acute or convalescent COVID-19. The CDR3 DNA is TGTGCCAGCAGCCAAGAGACAAAGGGCACAGATACGCAGTATTTT. Its translation: CASSQETKGTDTQYF.